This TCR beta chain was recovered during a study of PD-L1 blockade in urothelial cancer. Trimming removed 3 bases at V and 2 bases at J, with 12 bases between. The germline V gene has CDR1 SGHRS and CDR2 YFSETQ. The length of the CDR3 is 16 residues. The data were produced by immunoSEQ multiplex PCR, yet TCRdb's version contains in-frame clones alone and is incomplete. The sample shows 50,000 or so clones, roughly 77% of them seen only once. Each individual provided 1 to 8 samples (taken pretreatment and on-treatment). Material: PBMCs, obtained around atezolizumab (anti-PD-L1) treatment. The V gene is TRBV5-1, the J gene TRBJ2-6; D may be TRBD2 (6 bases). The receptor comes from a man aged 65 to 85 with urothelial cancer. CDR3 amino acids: CASSSRAGTGANVLTF. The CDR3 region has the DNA TGCGCCAGCAGCTCTCGGGCGGGGACTGGGGCCAACGTCCTGACTTTC.